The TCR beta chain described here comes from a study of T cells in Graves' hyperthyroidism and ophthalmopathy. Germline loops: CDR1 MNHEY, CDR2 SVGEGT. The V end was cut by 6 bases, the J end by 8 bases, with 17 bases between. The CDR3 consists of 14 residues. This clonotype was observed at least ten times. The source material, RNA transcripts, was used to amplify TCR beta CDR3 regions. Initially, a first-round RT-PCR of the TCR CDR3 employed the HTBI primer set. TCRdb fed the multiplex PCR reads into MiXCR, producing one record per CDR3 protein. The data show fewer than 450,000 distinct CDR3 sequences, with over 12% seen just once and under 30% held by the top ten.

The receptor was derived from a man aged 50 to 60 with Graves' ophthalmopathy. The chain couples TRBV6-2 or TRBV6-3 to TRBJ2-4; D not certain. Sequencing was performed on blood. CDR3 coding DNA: TGTGCCAGCAGCCCACGGCCCTTTACGGACATTCAGTACTTC. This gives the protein CASSPRPFTDIQYF.